This TCR beta chain was captured by sequencing in a study of blood T cell repertoires in COVID-19. Study background: In each case, the material was cDNA or gDNA derived from T cells, B-cell-depleted T cells, or PBMCs.

Cohort assignment relied on participant-reported clinical history. Recovered status in Cohort 3 required two negative PCRs, clearance, or symptom resolution. As processed by the authors: It was from reference gene primer amplification that nucleated cell counts were estimated. Using immunoSEQ multiplex PCR, the repertoire was profiled, and TCRdb retains in-frame clones only, with some absent. From that table come the V and J calls and clone size; the DNA was used to work out D and trimming. The sample lists 490,000 or so clones, 88% occurring once. Material: PBMCs or T cells enriched from blood (not recorded which). The receptor was derived from a woman aged 55-75 years who had recovered from COVID-19.

The CDR3 protein is CASSQFTGELFF. The DNA for the CDR3 is TGTGCCAGTAGTCAGTTCACCGGGGAGCTGTTTTTT. The chain uses TRBV19 and TRBJ2-2; D not certain. The CDR3 has 12 amino acids. Germline V gives CDR1 LNHDA, CDR2 SQIVND (reference sequence). V was pared by 5 bases and J by 4 bases, with 5 bases between.